This T cell receptor (beta chain) emerged from a study of yellow fever vaccine responses in identical twins. Study findings and constraints: Twins' vaccine T cell response reportedly seemed partly convergent, partly personalized.

V lost 2 bases, J lost 0 bases, and 2 bases lay in between. CDR3 length: 12 amino acids. Germline V lookup: CDR1 MRHNA, CDR2 SNTAGT. As to this clonotype: Its specificity is unknown.

From the RT-PCR reads, TCRdb called clonotypes with MiXCR, one entry per CDR3 protein. The table includes more than 1,000 distinct CDR3 sequences, approximately 88% detected once. The material was T cells from blood (PBMCs), unsorted or a sorted subset (not recorded which), obtained before or after yellow fever vaccination (not recorded which). This clonotype originated in a female donor who received the yellow fever vaccine. This chain links TRBV6-4 with TRBJ2-7; D gene unclear. CDR3 in amino acids: CASSDLSYEQYF. CDR3 in DNA: TGTGCCAGCAGTGACCTCTCCTACGAGCAGTACTTC.